The TCR beta chain under discussion was sequenced for a study of cytomegalovirus exposure and HLA in healthy donors. The study, taken as a whole, reports: Clusters of TCRs from the first cohort tended to co-occur in the roughly 120 validation repertoires (as a later analysis found). There were some public TCRs occurring in many donors, but most TCR sequences were rare. Among TCR beta chains, those listed as cytomegalovirus-associated numbered some 170.

Only in-frame clones appear in the TCRdb table, and some are missing; sequencing was by immunoSEQ multiplex PCR. The sample has about 240,000 clones; 70% to 90% are singletons. This CDR3 comprises 13 residues. V dropped 2 bases and J dropped 7; count of bases not matched to a gene: 4. Germline V CDR1 and CDR2: SGDLS, YYNGEE. On this clone: The antigen is undetermined.

This TCR was recovered from a young woman in good health and CMV-seropositive. V is TRBV9 and J is TRBJ2-3; 7 bases match TRBD2. The sequencing sample was made of PBMCs. This CDR3 reads CASSVSGIYTQYF. The DNA of the CDR3 is TGTGCCAGCAGCGTCAGCGGGATTTATACGCAGTATTTT.